These 7 T cell receptor beta chains originate from one sample sequenced in a study of shared clonotypes between healthy human individuals. Here immunoSEQ multiplex PCR was the method, and the copy in TCRdb shows in-frame clones only, minus some. The sample has 2 million to 2.5 million clones; roughly 93% are singletons. The sequencing sample was made of naive CD4+ T cells from PBMCs. Subset noted: CD45RA+ positively selected. These receptors originate from a man aged 18 to 29 in good health. Some clones in this sample may be carry-over from other donors' samples.

This clone was counted only a few times. The chain employs TRBV7-3 and TRBJ2-1, with 8 bases lining up with TRBD1. This CDR3 has 15 residues. The V gene's germline CDR1 is SGHTA and CDR2 FQGTGA. V was clipped by 3 bases and J by 2 bases; unmatched bases: 3. CDR3 residues: CASSLTGVAYNEQFF. In DNA form, the CDR3 reads TGTGCCAGCAGCTTGACAGGGGTTGCCTACAATGAGCAGTTCTTC.

V usage is TRBV5-1 and J usage is TRBJ1-2; 7 nucleotides line up with TRBD1. This CDR3 has 15 residues. CDR1 SGHRS and CDR2 YFSETQ come from the germline V gene. V gave up 4 bases and J gave up 0 bases; unmatched junction bases: 6. CDR3 sequence: CASSNGTASNYGYTF. The CDR3 DNA is TGCGCCAGCAGCAACGGGACAGCTTCTAACTATGGCTACACCTTC.

This clone appeared a few times. The rearrangement joins TRBV30 to TRBJ2-2, with TRBD2 matching over 13 bases. This CDR3 contains 14 residues. Germline lookup yields CDR1 GTSNPN and CDR2 SVGIG (reference sequence). V dropped 8 bases and J dropped 8; count of bases not matched to a gene: 8. In DNA form, the CDR3 reads TGTGCCCAGGGGACTAGCGGGGTGTATGGGGAGCTGTTTTTT. It codes for CAQGTSGVYGELFF.

This rearrangement joins TRBV7-2 to TRBJ2-2; D might be TRBD1 (5 bases). The V end was cut by 4 bases, the J end by 5 bases, with 14 bases between. The CDR3 totals 15 residues. CDR1 and CDR2 from the germline V gene are SGHTA and FQGNSA. The CDR3 coding sequence is TGTGCCAGCAGCTACCGACAGTCTGGGACCGGGGAGCTGTTTTTT. It specifies CASSYRQSGTGELFF.

This clone occurred once. In DNA form, the CDR3 reads TGTGCCAGCAGCTTGACGGGACTAGCGGACAATGAGCAGTTCTTC. It yields the protein CASSLTGLADNEQFF. The genes are TRBV5-5 and TRBJ2-1; 11 bases are shared with TRBD2. The CDR3 spans 15 residues. V shed 1 base and J 5 bases; nucleotides not matched to a gene: 2. CDR1 SGHKS and CDR2 YYEKEE come from the germline V gene (reference sequence).

This clone was detected only a few times. The chain is built from TRBV29-1 and TRBJ1-1, with a tentative D call TRBD1 (6 bases). Looked up from germline, CDR1 is SQVTM and CDR2 is ANQGSEA. The CDR3 spans 14 residues. V was trimmed by 4 bases and J by 3 bases, leaving 15 bases between them. The CDR3 sequence is CSVGDQGLYTEAFF. CDR3 DNA: TGCAGCGTTGGGGACCAGGGGTTGTACACTGAAGCTTTCTTT.

This chain links TRBV6-6 with TRBJ2-1; 7 nucleotides align to TRBD2. J was trimmed by 7 bases and V by 6 bases; bases with no gene match: 3. The CDR3 contains 12 residues. Germline V gives CDR1 MNHNY, CDR2 SVGAGI (reference sequence). Written as DNA, the CDR3 is TGTGCCAGCAGCTGGGAGGGGAATGAGCAGTTCTTC. Amino acids: CASSWEGNEQFF.